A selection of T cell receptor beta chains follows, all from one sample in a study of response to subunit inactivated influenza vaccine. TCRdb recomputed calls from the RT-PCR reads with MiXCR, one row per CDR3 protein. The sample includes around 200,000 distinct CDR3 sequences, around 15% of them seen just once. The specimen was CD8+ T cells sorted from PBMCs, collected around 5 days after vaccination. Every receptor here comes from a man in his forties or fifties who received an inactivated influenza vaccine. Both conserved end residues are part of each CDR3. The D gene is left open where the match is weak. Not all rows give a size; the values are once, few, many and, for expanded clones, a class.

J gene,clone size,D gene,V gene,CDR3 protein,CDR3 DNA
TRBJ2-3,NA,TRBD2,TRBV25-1,CASSSGGAADTQYF,TGTGCCAGCAGTAGCGGGGGCGCGGCAGATACGCAGTATTTT
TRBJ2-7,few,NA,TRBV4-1,CASSLGGQIKTF,TGCGCCAGCAGCCTAGGAGGGCAGATAAAAACTTTC
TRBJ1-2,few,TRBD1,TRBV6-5,CASSVSGGADYGYTF,TGTGCCAGCAGTGTCTCAGGGGGCGCGGACTATGGCTACACCTTC
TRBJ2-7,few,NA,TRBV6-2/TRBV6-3,CASSYFQTTSYEQYF,TGTGCCAGCAGTTACTTCCAGACTACTTCCTACGAGCAGTACTTC
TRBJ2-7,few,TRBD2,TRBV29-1,CSVALWSGSSYEQYF,TGCAGCGTTGCACTCTGGAGCGGGAGCTCCTACGAGCAGTACTTC
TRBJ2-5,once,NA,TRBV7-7,CASSHGTEYQETQYF,TGTGCTAGCAGCCACGGGACTGAGTACCAAGAGACCCAGTACTTC
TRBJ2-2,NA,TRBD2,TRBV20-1,CSARPRGLAEPNTGELFF,TGCAGTGCTAGACCCAGGGGACTAGCGGAGCCGAACACCGGGGAGCTGTTTTTT
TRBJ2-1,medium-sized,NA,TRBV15,CATSRKRDVEQFF,TGTGCCACCAGCAGAAAGAGGGACGTGGAGCAGTTCTTC
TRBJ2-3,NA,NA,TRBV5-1,CASSFGGSSTDTQYF,TGCGCCAGCAGCTTCGGAGGATCTAGCACAGATACGCAGTATTTT
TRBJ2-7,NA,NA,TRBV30,CAWSPYVVGDEQYF,TGTGCCTGGAGTCCCTACGTGGTCGGGGACGAGCAGTACTTC
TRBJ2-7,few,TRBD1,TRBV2,CATRTGPYEQYF,TGTGCCACCAGGACAGGGCCCTACGAGCAGTACTTC
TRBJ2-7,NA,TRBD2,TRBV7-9,CAISLWRGETYEQYF,TGTGCCATCAGCTTGTGGCGGGGGGAAACCTACGAGCAGTACTTC
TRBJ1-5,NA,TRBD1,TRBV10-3,CAISVTGGTGQPQHF,TGTGCCATCAGTGTAACAGGGGGCACGGGTCAGCCCCAGCATTTT
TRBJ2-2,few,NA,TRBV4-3,CASSQNGALNTGELFF,TGCGCCAGCAGCCAAAACGGGGCCCTTAACACCGGGGAGCTGTTTTTT
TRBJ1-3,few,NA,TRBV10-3,CAITSEQRRNTIYF,TGTGCCATCACCTCCGAACAGAGGAGAAACACCATATATTTT
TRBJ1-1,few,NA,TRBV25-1,CASSPGTSAEAFF,TGTGCCAGCAGCCCGGGGACATCCGCTGAAGCTTTCTTT
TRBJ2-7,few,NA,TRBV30,CAWSDGDLAHYEQYF,TGTGCCTGGAGTGACGGGGACCTGGCTCACTACGAGCAGTACTTC
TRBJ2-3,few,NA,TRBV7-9,CASSQLTLPDTQYF,TGTGCCAGCAGCCAACTGACTCTTCCAGATACGCAGTATTTT
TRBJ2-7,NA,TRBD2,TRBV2,CASSEGTSGGGQYF,TGTGCCAGCAGTGAAGGGACTAGCGGGGGGGGACAGTACTTC
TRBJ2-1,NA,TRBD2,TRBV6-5,CASSYSGGYNEQFF,TGTGCCAGCAGTTACAGCGGGGGATACAATGAGCAGTTCTTC
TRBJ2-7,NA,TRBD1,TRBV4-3,CASSPEPDREPALYPYEQYF,TGCGCCAGCAGCCCCGAACCCGACAGGGAACCGGCTCTGTATCCCTACGAGCAGTACTTC
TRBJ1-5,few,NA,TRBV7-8,CASSLSVQPQHF,TGTGCCAGCAGCTTATCGGTCCAGCCCCAGCATTTT
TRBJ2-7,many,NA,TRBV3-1,CASSPLWGASYEQYF,TGTGCCAGCAGCCCCCTTTGGGGGGCCTCCTACGAGCAGTACTTC
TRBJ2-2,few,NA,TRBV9,CASSVGGSGPYTGELFF,TGTGCCAGCAGCGTAGGGGGTTCGGGACCTTACACCGGGGAGCTGTTTTTT
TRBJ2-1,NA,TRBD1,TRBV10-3,CAISEQGVSYNEQFF,TGTGCCATCAGTGAACAGGGGGTCTCCTACAATGAGCAGTTCTTC
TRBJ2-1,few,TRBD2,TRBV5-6,CASSLQGLAGPNEQFF,TGTGCCAGCAGCCTTCAGGGACTAGCGGGACCTAATGAGCAGTTCTTC
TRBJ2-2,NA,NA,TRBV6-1,CASSEETLLNTGELFF,TGTGCCAGCAGTGAAGAAACGCTCCTGAACACCGGGGAGCTGTTTTTT
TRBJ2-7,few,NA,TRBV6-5,CASSYSQPTYEQYF,TGTGCCAGCAGTTACTCCCAACCCACCTACGAGCAGTACTTC
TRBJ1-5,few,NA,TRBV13,CASSHGAGYNQPQHF,TGTGCCAGCAGCCACGGGGCGGGGTACAATCAGCCCCAGCATTTT
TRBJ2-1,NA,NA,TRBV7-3,CASSLGTVNSYNEQFF,TGTGCCAGCAGTCTCGGTACTGTAAACTCCTACAATGAGCAGTTCTTC
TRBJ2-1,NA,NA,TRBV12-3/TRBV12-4,CASSRYGSSYNEQFF,TGTGCCAGCAGCCGCTATGGGAGCTCCTACAATGAGCAGTTCTTC
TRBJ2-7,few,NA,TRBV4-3,CASSQDSGYEQYF,TGCGCCAGCAGCCAAGATTCGGGTTACGAGCAGTACTTC
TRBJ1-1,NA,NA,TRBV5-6,CASSLSPGSPEAFF,TGTGCCAGCAGCTTGAGTCCGGGAAGCCCTGAAGCTTTCTTT
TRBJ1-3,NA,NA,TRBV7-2,CASSSGFPSSGNTIYF,TGTGCCAGCAGCTCCGGGTTCCCGAGCTCTGGAAACACCATATATTTT
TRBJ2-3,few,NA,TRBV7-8,CASSVEVNWVDTQYF,TGTGCCAGCAGTGTAGAGGTCAACTGGGTAGATACGCAGTATTTT
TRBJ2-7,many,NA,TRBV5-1,CASSLAPEGYEQYF,TGCGCCAGCAGCTTGGCCCCAGAGGGCTACGAGCAGTACTTC
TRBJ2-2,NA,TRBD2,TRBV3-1,CASSQESSGGYTGELFF,TGTGCCAGCAGCCAAGAGTCTAGCGGGGGATACACCGGGGAGCTGTTTTTT
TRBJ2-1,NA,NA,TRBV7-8,CASSWDRLADEQFF,TGTGCCAGCAGCTGGGACCGACTTGCGGATGAGCAGTTCTTC
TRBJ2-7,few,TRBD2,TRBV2,CASSEAGTSGAYEQYF,TGTGCCAGCAGTGAAGCGGGGACTAGCGGAGCCTACGAGCAGTACTTC
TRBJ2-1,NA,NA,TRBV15,CATSRGGPREQFF,TGTGCCACCAGCCGAGGGGGGCCCAGGGAGCAGTTCTTC
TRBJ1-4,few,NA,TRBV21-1,CASSKVEKKNEKLFF,TGTGCCAGCAGCAAAGTCGAGAAAAAGAATGAAAAACTGTTTTTT
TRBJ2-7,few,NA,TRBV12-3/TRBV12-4,CASSLDQGWYEQYF,TGTGCCAGCAGTTTAGACCAGGGGTGGTACGAGCAGTACTTC
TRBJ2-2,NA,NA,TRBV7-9,CASGWNTGELFF,TGTGCCAGCGGATGGAACACCGGGGAGCTGTTTTTT
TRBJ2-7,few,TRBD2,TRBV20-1,CSARPMAGGTPEQYF,TGCAGTGCTAGACCGATGGCGGGAGGGACTCCCGAGCAGTACTTC
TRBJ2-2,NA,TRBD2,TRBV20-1,CSARRLAGGPFAGELFF,TGCAGTGCTCGTCGACTAGCGGGGGGGCCCTTCGCCGGGGAGCTGTTTTTT
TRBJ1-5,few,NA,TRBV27,CASSFGGQPQHF,TGTGCCAGCAGTTTTGGGGGCCAGCCCCAGCATTTT